Shown below are 28 T cell receptor beta chains from a single sample sequenced in a study of early T cells in non-severe SARS-CoV-2 infection. Via MiXCR, TCRdb re-called the 5' RACE reads, giving one row per CDR3 protein. The sample lists approximately 90,000 distinct CDR3 sequences, more than 9.5% occurring once. The specimen comprised whole blood, sampled at baseline. The receptors were gathered from an adult who was a healthcare worker with PCR-confirmed SARS-CoV-2 infection or an uninfected control (not recorded which).

This clonotype was counted a few times. The chain couples TRBV3-1 to TRBJ1-5, with unresolved D. V lost 0 bases, J lost 7 bases, and 13 bases lay in between. This CDR3 has 15 amino acids. Germline CDR1 is LGHDT and CDR2 is YNNKEL (reference sequence). The DNA of the CDR3 is TGTGCCAGCAGCCAAGATGGGTCGGGAGGACAGCCCCAGCATTTT. It yields the protein CASSQDGSGGQPQHF.

The CDR3 loop is CASSGKDRNSYEQYF. The CDR3 region has the DNA TGTGCCAGCAGTGGCAAAGACAGAAACTCCTACGAGCAGTACTTC. The rearrangement joins TRBV6-1 to TRBJ2-7; TRBD1 might be the D (5 bases). In germline, CDR1 is MNHNS, CDR2 SASEGT. V lost 4 bases, J lost 0 bases, and 13 bases lay in between. This CDR3 has 15 amino acids.

This clonotype was picked up many times. This sequence joins TRBV5-4 and TRBJ1-5; D uncertain. The V gene lost 5 bases and the J gene lost 3 bases, with 15 bases spanning the gap. From germline, CDR1 is SGHNT and CDR2 YYREEE (reference sequence). This CDR3 has 15 amino acids. CDR3 DNA: TGTGCCAGCAGTCCCGACCCTATCCACAATCAGCCCCAGCATTTT. It is translated as CASSPDPIHNQPQHF.

V is TRBV20-1 and J is TRBJ2-7; tentatively, D is TRBD1 (5 bases). CDR1 and CDR2 from the germline V gene are DFQATT and SNEGSKA (reference sequence). CDR3 length equals 13 residues. V lost 2 bases to trimming and J lost 3 bases, with 11 bases between them. CDR3 amino acids: CSARQTGRYEQYF. The CDR3 nucleotides read TGCAGTGCTAGACAAACAGGCCGCTACGAGCAGTACTTC.

This clonotype was seen repeatedly, ten times or more. The chain carries TRBV7-3 and TRBJ2-1; D is possibly TRBD1 (6 bases). This CDR3 has 13 amino acids. Per germline, CDR1 SGHTA and CDR2 FQGTGA. Trimming took off 5 bases at V and 9 bases at J, with 14 bases between the two ends. The CDR3 sequence is CASSPQGDGEQFF. The CDR3 DNA sequence: TGTGCCAGCAGCCCACAGGGAGACGGTGAGCAGTTCTTC.

The chain uses TRBV5-1 and TRBJ2-1; a weak D match, TRBD2 (6 bases). The CDR3 consists of 15 residues. Trimming pared 4 bases from V and 5 bases from J, leaving 16 bases between. Germline V lookup: CDR1 SGHRS, CDR2 YFSETQ. CDR3 sequence: CASSQFPGLDNEQFF. The CDR3 nucleotides read TGCGCCAGCAGCCAATTTCCGGGACTTGACAATGAGCAGTTCTTC.

This clonotype was seen a few times. The chain carries TRBV29-1 and TRBJ2-1; D is possibly TRBD1 or TRBD2 (5 bases each). V lost 4 bases to trimming and J lost 4 bases, with 14 bases between them. The germline CDR1 and CDR2 sequences are SQVTM and ANQGSEA. The CDR3 extends over 14 amino acids. CDR3 nucleotide sequence: TGCAGCGTTGTCCGGGACGGTGGGTACAATGAGCAGTTCTTC. It is translated as CSVVRDGGYNEQFF.

This clonotype was counted many times. J is TRBJ1-2 and V is TRBV10-3; 10 bases map to TRBD1. Germline CDR1 reads ENHRY; CDR2 reads SYGVKD. The length of the CDR3 is 12 residues. With 10 bases clipped from V and 5 bases from J, the junction kept 4 bases outside the gene matches. In DNA, the CDR3 is TGTGCCAACACGGACAGGGGGTATGGCTACACCTTC. Its translation: CANTDRGYGYTF.

In this sample, this clonotype turned up many times. The chain uses TRBV7-6 and TRBJ2-2; 13 bases agree with TRBD2. V dropped 1 base and J dropped 5; count of bases not matched to a gene: 1. The CDR3 consists of 16 residues. CDR1 is SGHVS, CDR2 FNYEAQ, per germline. For the CDR3, the DNA is TGTGCCAGCAGCTTAGGACTAGCGGGAGGAACCGGGGAGCTGTTTTTT. Translating it yields CASSLGLAGGTGELFF.

As DNA, the CDR3 is TGCGCCAGCAGCTTGGGAGCGAGGAGCTCCTACAATGAGCAGTTCTTC. It yields the protein CASSLGARSSYNEQFF. The genes are TRBV5-1 and TRBJ2-1, with no clear D. This CDR3 is 16 amino acids long. V lost 0 bases, J lost 0 bases, and 10 bases lay in between. Germline CDR1 SGHRS, CDR2 YFSETQ.

This clonotype was picked up many times. V usage is TRBV30 and J usage is TRBJ2-1, with TRBD2 identical over 7 bases. There are 12 residues in the CDR3. J lost 8 bases, V lost 5 bases, and 6 bases had no gene match. Germline values: CDR1 GTSNPN, CDR2 SVGIG (reference sequence). The CDR3 bases are TGTGCCTGGGGGGGGAGGGCGGATGAGCAGTTCTTC. This encodes CAWGGRADEQFF. Drawing the rest from reference TRBV30 and TRBJ2-1, the complete variable domain is SQTIHQWPATLVQPVGSPLSLECTVEGTSNPNLYWYRQAAGRGLQLLFYSVGIGQISSEVPQNLSASRPQDRQFILSSKKLLLSDSGFYLCAWGGRADEQFFGPGTRLTVL.

The chain combines TRBV5-1 with TRBJ1-1, with TRBD1 matching over 7 bases. The CDR3 has 12 residues. With 2 bases clipped from V and 10 bases from J, the junction kept 5 bases outside the gene matches. CDR1 SGHRS and CDR2 YFSETQ come from the germline V gene. In DNA form, the CDR3 reads TGCGCCAGCAGCTTAACTGGACAGGTAGCTTTCTTT. This codes for CASSLTGQVAFF. Filled out from reference TRBV5-1 and TRBJ1-1, the complete variable domain reads KAGVTQTPRYLIKTRGQQVTLSCSPISGHRSVSWYQQTPGQGLQFLFEYFSETQRNKGNFPGRFSGRQFSNSRSEMNVSTLELGDSALYLCASSLTGQVAFFGQGTRLTVV.

This clonotype was picked up a small number of times. The rearrangement uses TRBV19 and TRBJ1-5, with no clear D. The germline gives CDR1 LNHDA, CDR2 SQIVND (reference sequence). The CDR3 has 13 residues. Trimming left V 2 bases short and J 3 bases short, with 5 bases between. The CDR3 sequence is CASSIQYNQPQHF. CDR3 bases: TGTGCCAGTAGTATACAGTACAATCAGCCCCAGCATTTT.

This clonotype was seen more than once but under ten times. This chain joins TRBV7-3 and TRBJ2-6; D is unclear. The CDR3 covers 16 residues. Germline V gene sequence: CDR1 SGHTA, CDR2 FQGTGA. Trimming pared 3 bases from V and 0 bases from J, leaving 9 bases between. The CDR3 DNA is TGTGCCAGCAGCTTCGACTCCAACTCTGGGGCCAACGTCCTGACTTTC. This codes for CASSFDSNSGANVLTF.

This clonotype showed up just a few times. The chain links TRBV2 to TRBJ2-7; D may be TRBD2 (6 bases). The CDR3 consists of 13 residues. Germline V gene sequence: CDR1 SNHLY, CDR2 FYNNEI. V lost 7 bases and J 3 bases, leaving 13 bases between the germline ends. CDR3 in DNA: TGTGCCAGCACCTCTAGCGAGCACTACGAGCAGTACTTC. As protein: CASTSSEHYEQYF.

As for this clonotype: Given a much more abundant clone one base away, this may be a read error. It is likely a read error, because the conserved phenylalanine at the end of the CDR3 is missing. The gene calls are TRBV10-3 and TRBJ2-1, with D hard to call. There are 14 residues in the CDR3. Germline CDR1 and CDR2: ENHRY and SYGVKD. Trimming took off 8 bases at V and 3 bases at J, with 14 bases between the two ends. CDR3 amino acids: CAIEDSDGYNEQFI. In DNA, the CDR3 is TGTGCCATCGAAGACTCTGACGGCTACAATGAGCAGTTCATC.

Judged by abundance, this clonotype is medium-sized. V is TRBV7-2 and J is TRBJ1-1; D uncertain. Trimming removed 5 bases from V and 4 bases from J, with 17 bases in between. Germline V gene sequence: CDR1 SGHTA, CDR2 FQGNSA. The CDR3 runs 15 residues. CDR3 sequence: CASSIFPRGFTEAFF. CDR3 sequence (DNA): TGTGCCAGCAGCATTTTCCCCCGAGGCTTCACTGAAGCTTTCTTT.

This clonotype has a handful of counts. In DNA form, the CDR3 reads TGCAGCGTAAGACCGGACAGCCGAAATTGGGAGCAGTACTTC. As protein: CSVRPDSRNWEQYF. The chain has TRBV29-1 and TRBJ2-7; D might be TRBD1 (6 bases). Looked up from germline, CDR1 is SQVTM and CDR2 is ANQGSEA. V was clipped by 6 bases and J by 7 bases, with 22 bases between them. This CDR3 has 14 residues.

A few counts support this clonotype. The rearrangement links TRBV29-1 to TRBJ2-1; the D call may be TRBD1 or TRBD2 (6 bases each). CDR3 length: 14 amino acids. Trimming stripped 5 bases from V and 5 bases from J, with 16 bases between. Germline CDR1 reads SQVTM; CDR2 reads ANQGSEA. CDR3 nucleotide sequence: TGCAGCGTTAGGGGGGTTTTTGGAGACAATGAGCAGTTCTTC. It translates to CSVRGVFGDNEQFF.

Many counts were recorded for this clonotype. The chain couples TRBV5-4 to TRBJ2-2; 10 bases line up with TRBD1. The germline CDR1 and CDR2 sequences are SGHNT and YYREEE (reference sequence). CDR3 length: 17 amino acids. V lost 0 bases, J lost 4 bases, and 6 bases stayed unmatched. In nucleotides, the CDR3 is TGTGCCAGCAGCTTGGCCTGGGACAGGGGAGGCACCGGGGAGCTGTTTTTT. It encodes CASSLAWDRGGTGELFF. The variable domain in full, with the rest retrieved from reference TRBV5-4 and TRBJ2-2, is ETGVTQSPTHLIKTRGQQVTLRCSSQSGHNTVSWYQQALGQGPQFIFQYYREEENGRGNFPPRFSGLQFPNYSSELNVNALELDDSALYLCASSLAWDRGGTGELFFGEGSRLTVL.

This clonotype was detected only a few times. The chain recombines TRBV3-1 with TRBJ2-3; the D gene could be TRBD1 or TRBD2 (5 bases each). With 3 bases removed from V and 3 bases from J, the gap between germline ends came to 13 bases. Germline CDR1 and CDR2: LGHDT and YNNKEL (reference sequence). The CDR3 totals 15 residues. CDR3 DNA: TGTGCCAGCAGCCACCGAGGGGCCATTACAGATACGCAGTATTTT. This gives the protein CASSHRGAITDTQYF.

In its sample, this clonotype was seen many times. The chain couples TRBV7-2 to TRBJ2-7; D is possibly TRBD2 (5 bases). V was cut by 4 bases and J by 0 bases, with 13 bases left in between. CDR1 is SGHTA, CDR2 FQGNSA, per germline. The CDR3 is 15 amino acids. In nucleotides, the CDR3 is TGTGCCAGCAGCTCTGGACTCCCGCCCTCCTACGAGCAGTACTTC. This gives the protein CASSSGLPPSYEQYF.

V is TRBV21-1 and J is TRBJ2-1. TRBV21-1 is a pseudogene. The CDR3 runs to 10 residues. Here the CDR3 reads CANGPNEQFF. In DNA, the CDR3 is TGTGCCAATGGACCGAATGAGCAGTTCTTC.

This clonotype was counted ten times or more. The germline gene is not matched at one end of the junction; a read error may be the cause. The chain uses TRBV6-2 or TRBV6-3 and TRBJ2-6; D unclear. CDR1 and CDR2 from the germline V gene are MNHEY and SVGEGT. The CDR3 loop spans 11 amino acids. In nucleotides, the CDR3 is TGTGCCAGCAGTTACAAGAACGCCCTGACTTTC. This codes for CASSYKNALTF.

The chain joins TRBV5-1 to TRBJ2-7; D not resolved. This CDR3 has 15 residues. V was clipped by 0 bases and J by 4 bases, with 14 bases between them. Germline CDR1 is SGHRS and CDR2 is YFSETQ. This CDR3 is CASSLATANIYEQYF. In DNA, the CDR3 is TGCGCCAGCAGCTTGGCCACCGCCAATATATACGAGCAGTACTTC. Full variable domain (missing parts from reference TRBV5-1 and TRBJ2-7): KAGVTQTPRYLIKTRGQQVTLSCSPISGHRSVSWYQQTPGQGLQFLFEYFSETQRNKGNFPGRFSGRQFSNSRSEMNVSTLELGDSALYLCASSLATANIYEQYFGPGTRLTVT.

This clonotype was found a few times. This chain uses TRBV7-2 with TRBJ2-2, with TRBD1 matching 10 bases. The CDR3 has 16 amino acids. Germline loops: CDR1 SGHTA, CDR2 FQGNSA. Germline trimming cut 3 bases from V and 5 bases from J; bases unmatched to any gene: 6. The DNA for the CDR3 is TGTGCCAGCAGCTTCCTACCGGGACAGGGGACCGGGGAGCTGTTTTTT. It yields the protein CASSFLPGQGTGELFF. Full variable domain (missing parts from reference TRBV7-2 and TRBJ2-2): GAGVSQSPSNKVTEKGKDVELRCDPISGHTALYWYRQSLGQGLEFLIYFQGNSAPDKSGLPSDRFSAERTGGSVSTLTIQRTQQEDSAVYLCASSFLPGQGTGELFFGEGSRLTVL.

This clonotype was seen only a few times. Here the CDR3 reads CASSLRSETDTQYF. The DNA of the CDR3 is TGTGCCAGCAGCTTAAGATCCGAGACAGATACGCAGTATTTT. The rearrangement uses TRBV7-3 and TRBJ2-3; D not certain. Germline assignment: CDR1 SGHTA and CDR2 FQGTGA. The CDR3 consists of 14 residues. Trimming removed 1 base from V and 3 bases from J, with 8 bases in between.

The gene calls are TRBV20-1 and TRBJ1-3; a possible D gene is TRBD1 (6 bases). This CDR3 spans 14 amino acids. The germline V gene has CDR1 DFQATT and CDR2 SNEGSKA (reference sequence). The CDR3 sequence: CGANRDDYGNTIYF. The CDR3 DNA sequence: TGCGGCGCCAACAGGGATGATTATGGAAACACCATATATTTT.